This T cell receptor (beta chain) originates from a study of control samples from healthy donors and cancer patients. CDR3 length: 13 amino acids. The germline CDR1 and CDR2 sequences are MGHRA and YSYEKL. The V and J ends lost 1 base and 5 bases respectively, with 8 bases between them. Generated by immunoSEQ multiplex PCR, the TCRdb table keeps only in-frame clones and is missing some. The data hold 100,000 to 150,000 clones, with around 87% observed a single time. The clonotype comes from a man aged 55 to 70 in good health. The chain has TRBV4-1 and TRBJ1-1; no clear D gene. The sample consisted of blood. The CDR3 loop reads CASSQVSVTEAFF. The CDR3 DNA sequence: TGCGCCAGCAGCCAAGTTTCGGTAACTGAAGCTTTCTTT.